This T cell receptor (beta chain) stems from a study of blood T cell repertoires in COVID-19. Whole-study context: Sites across the United States, Italy and Spain contributed samples from acute and convalescent COVID-19. T cells, B-cell-depleted T cells, or PBMCs supplied cDNA or gDNA.

V gave up 1 base and J gave up 3 bases, with 16 bases separating them. From germline, CDR1 is SGHRS and CDR2 YFSETQ. The CDR3 covers 16 residues. In the source study's methods: Amplified reference gene primers provided the basis for estimating nucleated cell counts. Produced via immunoSEQ multiplex PCR; TCRdb's table is partial and in-frame only. The V and J calls and clone size are taken from that table; D and trimming were inferred from the DNA. The repertoire includes some 52,000 clones, roughly 87% of them detected once, and less than 20% sits in the top ten. This receptor was obtained from a human donor with active COVID-19. The donor label of this sample is uncertain. The sequencing input was peripheral blood. V and J are TRBV5-1 and TRBJ2-5, with D possibly being TRBD2 (6 bases). The CDR3 reads CASSLPGGAGKETQYF. CDR3 sequence (DNA): TGCGCCAGCAGCTTGCCTGGCGGGGCCGGTAAAGAGACCCAGTACTTC.